Sequencing of this T cell receptor beta chain was carried out in a study of cytotoxic CD8 clonotypes in ibrutinib-treated CLL. Concerning this clone: Its cognate antigen is unknown.

The method was immunoSEQ multiplex PCR; TCRdb's version includes in-frame clones alone and lacks a portion of them. The data contain about 50,000 clones, approximately 75% of them singletons. CDR1 and CDR2 from the germline V gene are ENHRY and SYGVKD. V lost 10 bases and J 0 bases, leaving 10 bases between the germline ends. The CDR3 is 12 amino acids. Study-level points and caveats: Upon ibrutinib response clonality rose, and upon progression it fell back toward baseline. On treatment, the uncommon public clonotypes contracted or remained stable.

The specimen was PBMCs, collected after 12 months of ibrutinib treatment. The sequence derives from a human donor with chronic lymphocytic leukemia. The chain employs TRBV10-3 and TRBJ2-7; D could derive from TRBD1 or TRBD2 (5 bases each). CDR3 region: CATGAGSYEQYF. The CDR3 bases are TGTGCCACCGGGGCGGGCTCCTACGAGCAGTACTTC.